These 2 T cell receptor beta chains originate from one sample sequenced in a study of blood T cell repertoires in COVID-19. Assay: immunoSEQ multiplex PCR; the TCRdb copy retains only in-frame clones and omits some. Among approximately 69,000 clones listed, more than 75% were seen once. What was sequenced was peripheral blood. The receptors originated from a woman older than 75 with acute or convalescent COVID-19.

This clone was counted only a few times. The rearrangement joins TRBV7-2 to TRBJ1-1, with 8 nucleotides matching TRBD1. CDR1 is SGHTA, CDR2 FQGNSA, per germline. This CDR3 comprises 16 residues. J gave up 4 bases and V 1 base, and 8 bases lay outside the gene matches. In nucleotides, the CDR3 is TGTGCCAGCAGCTTAGGTTCAGGGGGCATCGTCACTGAAGCTTTCTTT. Its protein product is CASSLGSGGIVTEAFF.

The chain's CDR3 is CASGSGQGAREQYF. Here the CDR3 DNA reads TGTGCCAGCGGCTCGGGGCAGGGGGCGCGGGAGCAGTACTTC. The chain combines TRBV13 with TRBJ2-7; 8 bases fit TRBD1. Germline CDR1 and CDR2: PRHDT and FYEKMQ (reference sequence). The CDR3 covers 14 residues. V shed 8 bases and J 7 bases; nucleotides not matched to a gene: 13.